This T cell receptor beta chain appears in the sequencing data of a study of blood T cell repertoires in COVID-19. Study-wide background: From T cells, B-cell-depleted T cells, or PBMCs came the material, which was cDNA or gDNA.

This clone was detected only once. Germline V CDR1 and CDR2: SNHLY, FYNNEI. V was trimmed by 3 bases and J by 3 bases, leaving 5 bases between them. This CDR3 has 13 amino acids. In the original workflow: Estimates of nucleated cell counts were drawn from the amplification of reference gene primers. Profiled with immunoSEQ multiplex PCR; TCRdb holds only in-frame clones, not every one. V and J calls and clone size come straight from that table; D and trimming were deduced from the DNA. The sample lists some 400,000 clones, around nine tenths occurring once. The V and J genes are TRBV2 and TRBJ1-4, with D uncertain. The sequence came from a human donor in a cohort sampled during active COVID-19. The sequencing sample was made of peripheral blood. The CDR3 spells CASSERANEKLFF. In DNA, the CDR3 is TGTGCCAGCAGTGAGAGAGCTAATGAAAAACTGTTTTTT.